Sequencing of this T cell receptor beta chain was carried out in a study of Ad26.COV2.S vaccination and SARS-CoV-2 variants. This clone was detected only a few times. Looked up from germline, CDR1 is KGHSH and CDR2 is LQKENI. V lost 0 bases to trimming and J lost 1 base; unmatched junction nucleotides: 3. The CDR3 loop spans 16 amino acids. Data came from immunoSEQ multiplex PCR; TCRdb stores just in-frame clones and leaves some out. In the table there are about 320,000 clones, 70% to 90% of which are singletons. Indicated treatment: around 19 received Ad26.COV2.S at low or high dose, single or two shots; 5 received placebo; per-sample allocation not given. Repertoires come from day 63 after the first vaccine or placebo injection.

The sequence was obtained from a person between 18 and 65 years old who received the Ad26.COV2.S COVID-19 vaccine or a placebo. The source material was peripheral blood, sampled in a trial of Ad26.COV2.S vaccine versus placebo. The chain employs TRBV18 and TRBJ1-3; 7 bases match TRBD1. The CDR3 is CASSPPGRGSGNTIYF. DNA for the CDR3: TGTGCCAGCTCACCACCGGGCAGGGGGTCTGGAAACACCATATATTTT. The full variable domain, in which reference TRBV18 and TRBJ1-3 provide the parts outside the CDR3, is NAGVMQNPRHLVRRRGQEARLRCSPMKGHSHVYWYRQLPEEGLKFMVYLQKENIIDESGMPKERFSAEFPKEGPSILRIQQVVRGDSAAYFCASSPPGRGSGNTIYFGEGSWLTVV.